This TCR beta chain comes out of a study of CD8+CD57+ T cells in acquired aplastic anemia. Findings and caveats of the study: Patients showed no significant difference from controls in CD8+ Simpson's diversity.

The template used for profiling TCR beta VDJ and CDR3 was genomic DNA. TCRdb ran MiXCR on the reads and lists one entry per CDR3 protein. The table includes more than 150,000 distinct CDR3 sequences, approximately 51% detected once. This clonotype appeared many times. Its antigen is not known. The V gene's germline CDR1 is SGDLS and CDR2 YYNGEE. The V gene end was trimmed by 4 bases and the J gene end by 4 bases; junction bases not matched to a gene: 10. This CDR3 region has 15 residues. Whoever was chosen for sequencing had shown CD8+CD57+ cell expansion by flow cytometry. Acquired aplastic anemia of severe grade affected all patients.

This rearrangement joins TRBV9 to TRBJ1-2, with 7 bases fitting TRBD1. The sequence was collected from a human donor with aplastic anemia. The sample comprised sorted CD4+, CD8+, or CD8+CD57+ T cells (not recorded which) from PBMCs. CDR3 nucleotides: TGTGCCAGCAGCCCTCAACTGACAGGGATCTATGGCTACACCTTC. It specifies CASSPQLTGIYGYTF.